This T cell receptor (beta chain) came from a study of graft-versus-host responses after intestinal transplantation (dated by TCRdb to about 2021). Study-level background: Recipients received multivisceral, liver-intestinal, or isolated intestinal transplants. All recipients received anti-thymocyte globulin induction followed by maintenance tacrolimus and steroids for three to four years. After intestinal transplantation, graft-versus-host and host-versus-graft alloreactive T cell clones were followed in the graft, circulation and bone marrow using bulk TCR-beta CDR3 sequencing. To identify alloreactive clones, pre-transplant mixed lymphocyte reaction products were sequenced and then compared with unstimulated pre-transplant donor and recipient T cells. The cohort enrolled 20 to 30 intestinal transplant recipients, one of whom was a retransplant, and a few patients without pretransplant specimens were excluded. Donor T cell macrochimerism was defined as a peak of at least 4% donor T cells among recipient peripheral blood mononuclear cells. Instead of going to the commercial service, samples from a few later patients were sequenced in-house on an Illumina MiSeq and processed with MiXCR. What the authors observed across the whole study: GvH clones turned up in recipient bone marrow, with some appearing earlier in ileal mucosa or blood, a pattern consistent with an intestinal mucosal origin. Early after transplant, peak levels of circulating GvH clones were found to be associated with declines in HvG clones. Patients with donor T cell macrochimerism had high GvH to HvG T cell clonal ratios in their allografts. Conclusions were limited by the relatively low number and heterogeneity of intestinal transplant patients.

The cysteine opens and the phenylalanine closes a CDR3 of 13 amino acids. Of all the DNA, just the CDR3 is kept, 39 bases in frame from base 1. The germline V gene sets CDR1 to MNHEY and CDR2 to SVGAGI. V lost 6 bases and J lost 8 bases; the stretch between them is 14 bases long. Worth noting for this clone: No much larger clone is present one base from it, and per-base qualities are unavailable.

In the paper's terms, the time point label means: cells obtained before transplantation from donor or recipient. Mixed lymphocyte reactions plated about 200,000 CFSE-labeled pre-transplant responders with about 200,000 irradiated violet-dye-labeled stimulators and were cultured for about 6 days. Proliferating CD3+CD4+CFSE-low and CD3+CD8+CFSE-low responder cells were FACS-sorted on a BD Influx sorter after the mixed lymphocyte reaction. The library was prepared using the immunoSEQ multiplex PCR assay. In most patients, genomic DNA was isolated using the Qiagen DNeasy Blood and Tissue Kit and sent frozen to Adaptive Biotechnologies for TCR sequencing. High-throughput TCR-beta CDR3 sequencing of genomic DNA from most patients was performed by Adaptive Biotechnologies. Turning to the authors' computational methods: Adaptive's ImmunoSEQ software supplied the TCR sequencing data for around 19 patients, while MiXCR and VDJtools were used to process a few other patients. To correct CD4 versus CD8 sorting errors, sequences present in both subsets at a frequency ratio below 5:1 were removed. CDR3 nucleotide sequences shared by donor and recipient were removed because the origin of these sequences could not be assigned. Alloreactive clones required at least 2-fold expansion over unstimulated cells and minimum CFSE-low frequency of 0.002% (template counts) or 0.001% (read counts). A clone was considered mappable if detected in the sequenced pre-transplant spleen, lymph node, or MLR CFSE-low populations of the donor or recipient. Cumulative frequency of alloreactive clones was calculated as a percentage of all sequences weighted by copy number. TCRdb carries this immuneACCESS record with in-frame sequences only. Its versions omit some clonotypes, under half of them owing to an unresolved V gene in the studies checked, with the rest unexplained. The V and J calls and clone size are taken from that table; D and trimming were inferred from the DNA. The table for this sample lists about 8,200 clones; over 25% of them were counted only once. The ten largest make up approximately 5.2% of the sample.

This chain joins TRBV6-5 to TRBJ2-1; perhaps TRBD2 is the D gene, with 6 bases matching. The receptor's source is a human patient who received an intestinal transplant. This material consisted of alloreactive CD4+ T cells from a mixed lymphocyte reaction culture, taken before intestinal transplant. In the paper's terms, the cell subset or site label means: CFSE-low proliferating T cells sorted from approximately six-day pre-transplant mixed lymphocyte reaction (GvH or HvG direction). CDR3 region: CASRTNLAYEQFF. The nucleotide sequence is TGTGCCAGCAGGACGAATCTAGCGTATGAGCAGTTCTTC.